These 25 T cell receptor beta chains originate from one sample sequenced in a study of T-cell memory formation after mild COVID-19. TCRdb reprocessed the 5' RACE reads via MiXCR and lists one record per CDR3 protein. The sample lists approximately 400,000 distinct CDR3 sequences; 24% were seen once. Sequenced sample: PBMCs or a T cell subset sorted from them (not recorded which). Source of these receptors: an adult woman who had mild COVID-19 (a few samples of this study predate the infection). Cell type and time point are not known.

This clonotype occurred a few times. The CDR3 spells CAGAGTAVLGTGELFF. In nucleotides, the CDR3 is TGTGCCGGAGCCGGGACAGCGGTATTAGGGACCGGGGAGCTGTTTTTT. The genes are TRBV7-9 and TRBJ2-2, with 7 positions matching TRBD1. Per germline, CDR1 SEHNR and CDR2 FQNEAQ (reference sequence). The CDR3 spans 16 residues. The J segment lost 5 bases and the V segment lost 11 bases, leaving 17 bases of the junction unmatched.

This clonotype was detected a few times. V usage is TRBV5-4 and J usage is TRBJ2-1; D gene uncertain. The V and J ends lost 1 base and 6 bases respectively, with 8 bases between them. Germline assignment: CDR1 SGHNT and CDR2 YYREEE (reference sequence). This CDR3 contains 13 residues. The CDR3 here is CASSLHVGNEQFF. In nucleotides, the CDR3 is TGTGCCAGCAGCTTGCATGTTGGCAATGAGCAGTTCTTC. Full variable domain (remainder filled in from reference TRBV5-4 and TRBJ2-1): ETGVTQSPTHLIKTRGQQVTLRCSSQSGHNTVSWYQQALGQGPQFIFQYYREEENGRGNFPPRFSGLQFPNYSSELNVNALELDDSALYLCASSLHVGNEQFFGPGTRLTVL.

This chain joins TRBV3-1 and TRBJ2-3; tentatively, D is TRBD2 (5 bases). Germline values: CDR1 LGHDT, CDR2 YNNKEL (reference sequence). CDR3 size: 14 residues. The ends were cut back, 0 bases at V and 10 bases at J, with 14 bases in the middle. DNA of the CDR3: TGTGCCAGCAGCCAAGATTCGAGTCCGGAGGCGCAGTATTTT. This codes for CASSQDSSPEAQYF.

This clonotype was found a few times. V gene TRBV10-3 combines with J gene TRBJ2-2, with D tentatively TRBD1 (6 bases). Germline V lookup: CDR1 ENHRY, CDR2 SYGVKD. V was cut by 10 bases and J by 1 base, with 13 bases left in between. The CDR3 covers 14 residues. CDR3 residues: CATSRTENTGELFF. CDR3 bases: TGTGCCACCTCCAGGACAGAGAACACCGGGGAGCTGTTTTTT.

This clonotype was seen more than once but under ten times. The chain carries TRBV15 and TRBJ2-3, with D perhaps matching TRBD2 (5 bases). The CDR3 has 16 residues. V lost 0 bases to trimming and J lost 2 bases, with 12 bases between them. Germline CDR1 is LNHNV and CDR2 is YYDKDF (reference sequence). The CDR3, as DNA: TGTGCCACCAGCAGAGATATCGGGGTATCCACAGATACGCAGTATTTT. Protein product: CATSRDIGVSTDTQYF.

V gene TRBV5-6 combines with J gene TRBJ2-2, with 8 bases matching TRBD2. Losses at the gene ends were 7 bases for V and 5 bases for J; bases not matched to a gene: 7. This CDR3 spans 14 amino acids. Germline V lookup: CDR1 SGHDT, CDR2 YYEEEE. The CDR3 coding sequence is TGTGCCAGCTTAAGCGGGAGTGGGACCGGGGAGCTGTTTTTT. Its protein is CASLSGSGTGELFF.

The V and J genes are TRBV15 and TRBJ2-1; 9 nucleotides line up with TRBD1. Germline V CDR1 and CDR2: LNHNV, YYDKDF (reference sequence). Trimming at V came to 1 base and at J to 7 bases, leaving 8 bases not matched to a gene. The CDR3 length is 16 residues. DNA of the CDR3: TGTGCCACCAGCAGAGGAGGGACAGGGAGTAGGAATGAGCAGTTCTTC. Protein sequence: CATSRGGTGSRNEQFF.

The chain has TRBV20-1 and TRBJ1-2; TRBD1 aligns across 9 bases. Germline-derived CDR1 and CDR2 are DFQATT and SNEGSKA (reference sequence). V lost 4 bases, J lost 7 bases, and 10 bases stayed unmatched. There are 14 residues in the CDR3. CDR3 DNA: TGCAGTGCTATATTCGACAGGGGGACCAGTGGCTACACCTTC. Translating gives CSAIFDRGTSGYTF.

The chain couples TRBV19 to TRBJ2-3, with 9 bases matching TRBD1. This CDR3 comprises 17 residues. Germline-derived CDR1 and CDR2 are LNHDA and SQIVND (reference sequence). V shed 6 bases, J shed 0 bases, and the junction held 10 bases outside the gene matches. The CDR3 DNA follows: TGTGCCAGTAGGCAAAACCCGACAGGGGGGAGCACAGATACGCAGTATTTT. Translated, it gives CASRQNPTGGSTDTQYF.

Only a few counts were recorded for this clonotype. The chain has TRBV7-2 and TRBJ2-5; unclear D gene. This CDR3 has 16 amino acids. Germline-derived CDR1 and CDR2 are SGHTA and FQGNSA. Deletions cut 1 base from V and 2 bases from J, with 14 bases between. CDR3 loop: CASSLGHRISQETQYF. Written as DNA, the CDR3 is TGTGCCAGCAGCTTAGGGCACAGAATTTCTCAAGAGACCCAGTACTTC.

The chain combines TRBV6-2 or TRBV6-3 with TRBJ2-3; 8 nucleotides agree with TRBD2. V dropped 6 bases and J dropped 3; count of bases not matched to a gene: 8. Germline loops: CDR1 MNHEY, CDR2 SVGEGT. The CDR3 is made up of 15 amino acids. The CDR3 sequence: CASREAGAGTDTQYF. The DNA for the CDR3 is TGTGCCAGCAGGGAAGCGGGAGCAGGGACAGATACGCAGTATTTT.

This chain links TRBV6-5 with TRBJ2-2; D is undetermined. The CDR3 extends over 13 amino acids. CDR1 is MNHEY and CDR2 is SVGAGI in the germline V gene. The ends were cut back, 0 bases at V and 6 bases at J, with 5 bases in the middle. The CDR3 DNA follows: TGTGCCAGCAGTTACTCGTGGTCCGGGGAGCTGTTTTTT. Protein sequence: CASSYSWSGELFF.

This clonotype came up a few times. The chain joins TRBV6-1 to TRBJ1-2; TRBD1 might be the D (6 bases). Per germline, CDR1 MNHNS and CDR2 SASEGT. V dropped 6 bases and J dropped 4 bases, with 15 bases sitting between them. This CDR3 comprises 14 residues. The CDR3 region has the DNA TGTGCCAGCAGCCTAACAGGGCGCTTCTATGGCTACACCTTC. It yields the protein CASSLTGRFYGYTF.

This clonotype was detected a few times. The V gene is TRBV9, the J gene TRBJ2-3, with D uncertain. From germline, CDR1 is SGDLS and CDR2 YYNGEE. The CDR3 has 14 residues. Trimming left V 5 bases short and J 1 base short, with 11 bases between. The CDR3 nucleotides are TGTGCCAGCAGTCCAGATTCGGGCACAGATACGCAGTATTTT. As protein: CASSPDSGTDTQYF.

The chain couples TRBV4-2 to TRBJ1-1, with D tentatively TRBD1 (5 bases). CDR1 is LGHNA, CDR2 YNFKEQ, per germline. CDR3 size: 15 residues. V lost 0 bases, J lost 1 base, and 9 bases lay in between. The CDR3 nucleotides are TGTGCCAGCAGCCAAGATACGGGGCAGAACACTGAAGCTTTCTTT. Its protein is CASSQDTGQNTEAFF.

The genes are TRBV12-3 or TRBV12-4 and TRBJ2-7, with 8 bases fitting TRBD1. The V segment lost 5 bases and the J segment 7 bases; nucleotides outside the gene matches: 19. The CDR3 length is 17 residues. The CDR3 DNA sequence: TGTGCCAGCAGTCAGAAAGGGGGCGGACAGGGTGCAGAAGAGCAGTACTTC. Amino acids: CASSQKGGGQGAEEQYF.

The chain recombines TRBV28 with TRBJ2-1; the D gene could be TRBD1 or TRBD2 (5 bases each). This CDR3 contains 16 residues. Germline V gene data show CDR1 as MDHEN and CDR2 as SYDVKM. Trimming cost V 6 bases and J 3 bases, with 18 bases left between them. CDR3 region: CASSLSFLGGYNEQFF. DNA for the CDR3: TGTGCCAGCAGCTTGTCCTTTCTTGGGGGCTACAATGAGCAGTTCTTC.

This chain links TRBV5-1 with TRBJ2-4, with 8 nucleotides matching TRBD1. The CDR3 contains 14 residues. From germline, CDR1 is SGHRS and CDR2 YFSETQ. Trimming removed 5 bases from V and 6 bases from J; junction bases left unmatched: 7. The CDR3, as DNA: TGCGCCAGCAGACATGGACAGGGCCCAAACATTCAGTACTTC. Translation gives CASRHGQGPNIQYF.

The V call is TRBV18, the J call TRBJ2-1; the D gene is possibly TRBD2 (6 bases). CDR3 length: 15 amino acids. Between the trimmed V and J ends, which lost 4 bases and 9 bases, there was a span of 19 bases. Germline V gives CDR1 KGHSH, CDR2 LQKENI. CDR3 bases: TGTGCCAGCTCACGGGACCTCAATTTCGGGGGTGAGCAGTTCTTC. The encoded protein is CASSRDLNFGGEQFF.

This clonotype has only a few counts. This chain uses TRBV12-3 or TRBV12-4 with TRBJ2-1, with 10 positions matching TRBD2. The CDR3 sequence is 15 residues long. V lost 5 bases to trimming and J lost 3 bases; unmatched junction nucleotides: 4. For the CDR3, the DNA is TGTGCCAGCAGTGTAAGCGGGGGGGACTACAATGAGCAGTTCTTC. It is translated as CASSVSGGDYNEQFF.

This clonotype was seen a few times. The CDR3 nucleotides are TGCGCCAGCAGCCAAGACCCTAGCGGGGTGACCTACAATGAGCAGTTCTTC. Protein: CASSQDPSGVTYNEQFF. The chain links TRBV4-1 to TRBJ2-1, with 9 bases that match TRBD2. J lost 2 bases, V lost 0 bases, and 5 bases had no gene match. Looked up from germline, CDR1 is MGHRA and CDR2 is YSYEKL. The CDR3 is made up of 17 amino acids.

The rearrangement links TRBV12-3 or TRBV12-4 to TRBJ2-7; TRBD1 matches 11 bases. CDR3 length: 13 residues. V dropped 6 bases and J dropped 6; count of bases not matched to a gene: 4. The CDR3 protein is CASRGTGGIEQYF. In DNA, the CDR3 is TGTGCCAGCAGAGGGACAGGGGGTATCGAGCAGTACTTC.

This clonotype was detected only a few times. CDR3 sequence: CAWSKPGLAVHSYEQYF. CDR3 coding DNA: TGTGCCTGGAGTAAGCCGGGACTAGCGGTTCACTCCTACGAGCAGTACTTC. The chain has TRBV30 and TRBJ2-7; 11 nucleotides match TRBD2. This CDR3 is 17 amino acids long. V trimming: 2 bases; J trimming: 0 bases; junction bases outside the gene matches: 9. CDR1 and CDR2 from the germline V gene are GTSNPN and SVGIG (reference sequence).

The gene calls are TRBV29-1 and TRBJ2-3; 8 bases line up with TRBD2. The germline gives CDR1 SQVTM, CDR2 ANQGSEA. V gave up 7 bases and J gave up 5 bases; unmatched junction bases: 8. The CDR3 consists of 13 residues. The CDR3 sequence: CSGGGGFGDTQYF. In DNA form, the CDR3 reads TGCAGCGGAGGCGGGGGGTTCGGAGATACGCAGTATTTT.

Only a few counts were recorded for this clonotype. The junction differs from germline at one of its ends, possibly a read error. The gene calls are TRBV24-1 and TRBJ2-4; D might be TRBD1 (7 bases). Germline V gives CDR1 KGHDR, CDR2 SFDVKD. The CDR3 length is 11 residues. This CDR3 reads CATSDSGGMHF. CDR3 DNA sequence: TGTGCCACCAGTGACTCAGGGGGGATGCACTTC.